The clone carrying this T cell receptor (beta chain) occurred a few times. The antigen is not known. A much larger clone lies a single base off, so this may be a read error. Original data processing: CDR3 differences across clinicopathological groups were used to build a distant-metastasis classifier for papillary thyroid cancer. TCRdb ran MiXCR on the PCR reads. TCRdb assigned the V and J calls; the authors' analysis was not used. The top ten hold less than 15% of the sample, which has under 35,000 clones, over 20% seen once. The data were obtained in a study of metastatic and nonmetastatic thyroid tumors. Study at large: The authors compared repertoires across blood and tumor or nodule tissue from malignant and benign thyroid patients. Whole-study results and caveats: Reports indicated that malignant thyroid tumors showed significantly higher TCR beta diversity than benign nodules did, in blood and tumor.

Before thyroid surgery, none of the patients had received any treatment. Germline CDR1 reads SQVTM; CDR2 reads ANQGSEA. The CDR3 contains 13 residues. This chain links TRBV29-1 with TRBJ1-1; 10 bases agree with TRBD1. This sequence was found in a female donor with papillary thyroid cancer or a benign thyroid nodule (not recorded which). Some clones in this sample may be carry-over from other donors' samples. The sample consisted of blood. Here the CDR3 reads CSVEGQGATEALF. The CDR3 nucleotides read TGCAGCGTTGAAGGACAGGGGGCCACTGAAGCTTTATTT.